This T cell receptor beta chain is drawn from a study of neurological immune-mediated disorders (dated by TCRdb to between 2018 and 2021). General notes on the study: Among the 35 or so multiple sclerosis patients, relapsing-remitting MS was present in some 30 and secondary progressive MS was present in 3. Using UMI-based sequencing, the study compared peripheral blood TCR-beta repertoires from patients with HTLV-I-associated myelopathy (HAM/TSP), patients with multiple sclerosis, and healthy controls. Alongside PBMC samples, the set of some 97 TCR-beta libraries contained longitudinal samples, technical triplicates, and paired CD4+ and CD8+ T-cell subsets that had been sorted. The cohort comprised around 70 subjects: 15 or so HAM/TSP patients, 34 multiple sclerosis patients and 20 or so healthy controls. Beyond this particular receptor, the publication reports: TCR clonal expansion was greatest in HAM/TSP patients and smallest in MS patients, who ranked below even healthy controls. In phylogenetic analysis, the repertoires of 18 of 34 MS patients grouped into a cluster of related CDR3 sequences, which suggests a possible signature at the repertoire level. Across subjects, expanded clones never shared an identical CDR3 amino acid sequence, which suggests that the TCR-beta repertoires in every group were private. The MS cluster was not associated with any clinical or MRI features, and the authors stated that larger cohorts are needed.

The CDR3 runs 11 amino acids, cysteine and phenylalanine included. Just the 33-base CDR3 DNA is kept, in frame starting at base 1. CDR1 SGHRS and CDR2 YFSETQ are derived from the germline V gene. Unsorted PBMC libraries were generated from 2 million PBMCs stored in RNAlater at -80 °C until RNA extraction. Multiple sclerosis patients were enrolled in a US clinical protocol under which disease progression was evaluated by magnetic resonance imaging. Peripheral blood was subjected to Ficoll-Hypaque density gradient centrifugation to isolate PBMCs, which were then cryopreserved in liquid nitrogen. Notes on this clonotype: Which antigen it targets is not known. A much larger clone lies a single base off, so this may be a read error.

To synthesize cDNA, template-switch 5'RACE was performed with a primer carrying a 10-nucleotide random unique molecular identifier so that each TCR transcript was tagged. Every sequencing run yielded over 170 million TCR-beta sequences covering 15-18 subjects. Total RNA was extracted with the RNeasy kit. The KAPA Real-time Library Amplification kit was used to amplify TCR-beta VDJ regions with primers targeting the TCR constant region and the 5'RACE anchor. Sample indexes and Illumina adaptors were added in a first PCR, and a second PCR then increased library yield. After purification with Ampure beads, the TCR product of roughly 650 bp was size-selected on a 2% E-gel SizeSelection system. Library quality was checked on a Bioanalyzer, concentration was measured with Qubit, and libraries were quantified with the Kapa Library Quantification kit before pooling. Libraries were sequenced paired-end 2 x 150 bp on an Illumina HiSeq 2500. To increase sequence diversity, about 25-31% phiX was spiked into each library pool. Per the original workflow: Quality-filtered reads were processed with the UMI-based MiGEC pipeline, and over 85% of raw TCR sequences were removed by the MiGEC pipeline during error correction. VDJ genes were aligned to IMGT germline references, and clonotypes were defined by unique CDR3 amino acid sequence plus V-J genes. Clonal expansion, Shannon diversity and CDR3 relatedness were evaluated with VDJtools (CalcPairwiseDistances, ClusterSamples), while phylogenetic trees were built in CLCbio workbench. A clone was classed as expanded if it had 8 or more unique UMIs, a cutoff based on coefficient-of-variation modelling across technical triplicates. Through fastp at Q25 and MiXCR, TCRdb rebuilt clones from the public reads, retaining in-frame beta chains. Rows merge per CDR3 protein into single entries with the most common DNA and genes. TCRdb, rather than the study authors, made the V and J calls. The sample contains roughly 74,000 distinct CDR3 sequences, 5.2% of them found a single time. The biggest ten clones account for 6% to 9.5% of the sample.

Sequencing input: PBMCs. The receptor was derived from a man aged 18 to 30 with multiple sclerosis. In this chain, TRBV5-1 is recombined with TRBJ2-2, and the D gene may be TRBD2, 5 bases matching. In nucleotides, the sequence is TGCGCCAGCAGCTTGACCGGGGAGCCGTTTTTT. Translated, it gives CASSLTGEPFF.